One sample yielded the 5 T cell receptor beta chains listed below, sequenced in a study of PD-L1 blockade in urothelial cancer. Measured with immunoSEQ multiplex PCR; TCRdb has only the in-frame clones, and not every one. The sample contains about 49,000 clones, 79% of which appear only once. Time point denoted: pretreatment peripheral blood. This specimen consisted of PBMCs, obtained around atezolizumab (anti-PD-L1) treatment. The origin of the receptors is a man between 65 and 85 years old with urothelial cancer.

This clone was picked up a small number of times. This chain uses TRBV6-1 with TRBJ1-2; TRBD1 matches 8 bases. Germline CDR1 and CDR2: MNHNS and SASEGT. The CDR3 is made up of 15 amino acids. V shed 5 bases, J shed 5 bases, and the junction held 10 bases outside the gene matches. The CDR3: CASSRPEDRDYGYTF. CDR3 in DNA: TGTGCCAGCAGTCGTCCGGAGGACAGGGATTATGGCTACACCTTC.

V is TRBV19 and J is TRBJ1-5, with 9 bases matching TRBD1. Trimming cost V 7 bases and J 6 bases; bases outside gene matches: 4. Germline loops: CDR1 LNHDA, CDR2 SQIVND (reference sequence). CDR3 length: 13 residues. The CDR3 spells CASTLTGGQPQHF. As DNA, the CDR3 is TGTGCCAGTACCCTGACAGGGGGTCAGCCCCAGCATTTT.

This clone was detected once. The chain couples TRBV6-5 to TRBJ2-7, with D unresolved. V lost 6 bases and J lost 2, with 11 bases in between. The CDR3 covers 13 residues. The V gene's germline CDR1 is MNHEY and CDR2 SVGAGI. The CDR3, as DNA: TGTGCCAGCAGCCTTGACACTGCCTACGAGCAGTACTTC. Amino acid sequence: CASSLDTAYEQYF.

This chain connects TRBV19 to TRBJ1-2; maybe TRBD1 (6 bases). Deletions cut 5 bases from V and 3 bases from J, with 16 bases between. The CDR3 is 15 amino acids. Germline V lookup: CDR1 LNHDA, CDR2 SQIVND (reference sequence). CDR3 DNA sequence: TGTGCCAGTAGTTCCCAGAACAGGGCGGACTATGGCTACACCTTC. Translating gives CASSSQNRADYGYTF.

This clone was seen once. This sequence joins TRBV5-1 and TRBJ2-7, with 8 nucleotides matching TRBD1. The germline CDR1 and CDR2 sequences are SGHRS and YFSETQ. This CDR3 comprises 14 residues. V lost 1 base and J lost 6; bases outside the gene matches: 6. The CDR3 spells CASSLRQGMGEQYF. In DNA form, the CDR3 reads TGCGCCAGCAGCTTGCGACAGGGGATGGGCGAGCAGTACTTC.